This T cell receptor beta chain was recovered during a study of cytomegalovirus exposure and HLA in healthy donors. Germline assignment: CDR1 SGHAT and CDR2 FQNNGV. This CDR3 contains 15 residues. The trim removed 4 bases at V and 3 bases at J, leaving 9 bases unmatched. The method was immunoSEQ multiplex PCR; TCRdb's version includes in-frame clones alone and lacks a portion of them. The repertoire consists of about 300,000 clones, with approximately 88% occurring once and the leading ten covering roughly 0.93%. The sample taken for sequencing was PBMCs. The J gene is TRBJ2-7, the V gene TRBV11-2; 7 bases fit TRBD2. This clonotype originated in a woman aged 18-29 years in good health and CMV-seronegative. The CDR3 here is CASSSSSGTHYEQYF. CDR3 DNA: TGTGCCAGCAGCTCGTCTAGCGGAACCCACTACGAGCAGTACTTC. Filled out from reference TRBV11-2 and TRBJ2-7, the complete variable domain reads EAGVAQSPRYKIIEKRQSVAFWCNPISGHATLYWYQQILGQGPKLLIQFQNNGVVDDSQLPKDRFSAERLKGVDSTLKIQPAKLEDSAVYLCASSSSSGTHYEQYFGPGTRLTVT.